These T cell receptor beta chains were read from a single sample in a study of OX40 agonist ivuxolimab in advanced cancers. Only in-frame clones appear in the TCRdb table, and some are missing; sequencing was by immunoSEQ multiplex PCR. The profile shows fewer than 85,000 clones, more than 80% of them singletons. The sequenced sample was CD4+ or CD8+ T cells sorted from blood, obtained in a trial of the OX40 agonist ivuxolimab. All receptors come from an adult with an advanced solid tumor such as melanoma, head and neck, liver or kidney cancer. CDR3s include the opening cysteine and the closing phenylalanine or tryptophan. A D gene is named only where the DNA matches it firmly. For some rows the clone size is stated as once, few or many, or as a class when expanded; others skip it.

TRBV11-1	once	TRBD1	TRBJ2-3	CASSLLQGIDTQYF	TGTGCCAGCAGCTTACTACAGGGGATAGATACGCAGTATTTT
TRBV10-3	NA	TRBD1	TRBJ1-5	CATATGSSNQPQHF	TGTGCCACCGCGACAGGGTCCAGCAATCAGCCCCAGCATTTT
TRBV4-1	NA	TRBD2	TRBJ2-1	CASSPGLAGVGEQFF	TGCGCCAGCAGCCCGGGACTAGCGGGAGTGGGGGAGCAGTTCTTC
TRBV5-1	NA	TRBD2	TRBJ2-1	CASSLALAGSGEQFF	TGCGCCAGCAGCTTGGCCCTAGCGGGTTCGGGGGAGCAGTTCTTC
TRBV7-3	once	NA	TRBJ2-1	CASSNYLRQDHEQFF	TGTGCCAGCAGCAACTACCTCCGACAGGACCATGAGCAGTTCTTC
TRBV14	NA	TRBD1	TRBJ1-1	CASSQGQGSTEAFF	TGTGCCAGCAGCCAAGGACAGGGTTCCACTGAAGCTTTCTTT
TRBV28	NA	NA	TRBJ1-1	CASMSSPGRAFF	TGTGCCAGCATGTCATCCCCGGGGCGGGCTTTCTTT
TRBV5-8	few	TRBD1	TRBJ1-6	CASSYNQGASYNSPLHF	TGTGCCAGCAGCTATAACCAGGGGGCCTCCTATAATTCACCCCTCCACTTT
TRBV6-5	once	NA	TRBJ1-2	CASIGLYGYTF	TGTGCCAGCATTGGGCTATATGGCTACACCTTC
TRBV11-2	NA	TRBD2	TRBJ2-7	CASSLDSPAGGRTYEQYF	TGTGCCAGCAGCTTAGATTCCCCTGCGGGGGGTCGGACCTACGAGCAGTACTTC
TRBV30	NA	TRBD1	TRBJ1-3	CAWTRGGNTIYF	TGTGCCTGGACCAGGGGGGGAAACACCATATATTTT
TRBV29-1	NA	NA	TRBJ2-3	CSAVGGGSPGDTQYF	TGCAGCGCCGTTGGTGGGGGGAGCCCTGGTGATACGCAGTATTTT
TRBV11-2	NA	TRBD1	TRBJ1-3	CASSYQQGAGGNTIYF	TGTGCCAGCAGCTACCAACAGGGGGCTGGAGGAAACACCATATATTTT
TRBV5-5	NA	TRBD1	TRBJ2-7	CASGVGTGYGEQYF	TGTGCCAGCGGCGTAGGGACAGGCTATGGCGAGCAGTACTTC
TRBV11-2	NA	NA	TRBJ1-1	CASSLVEGFEAFF	TGTGCCAGCAGCTTAGTGGAGGGTTTTGAAGCTTTCTTT